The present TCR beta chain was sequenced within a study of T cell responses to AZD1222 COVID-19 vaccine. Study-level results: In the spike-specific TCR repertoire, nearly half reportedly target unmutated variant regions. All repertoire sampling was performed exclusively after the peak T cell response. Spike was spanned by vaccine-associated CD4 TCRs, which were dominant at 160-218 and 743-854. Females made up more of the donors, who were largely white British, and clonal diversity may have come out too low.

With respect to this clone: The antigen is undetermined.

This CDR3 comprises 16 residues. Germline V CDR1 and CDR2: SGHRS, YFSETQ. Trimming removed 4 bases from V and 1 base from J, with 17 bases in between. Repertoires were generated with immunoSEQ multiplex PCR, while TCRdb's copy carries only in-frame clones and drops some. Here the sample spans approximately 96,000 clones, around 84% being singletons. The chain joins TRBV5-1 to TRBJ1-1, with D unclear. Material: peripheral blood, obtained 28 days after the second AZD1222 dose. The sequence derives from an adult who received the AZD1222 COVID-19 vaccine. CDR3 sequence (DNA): TGCGCCAGCAGCCCCTATGGGCCCGGGGAGAACACTGAAGCTTTCTTT. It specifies CASSPYGPGENTEAFF.